This T cell receptor (beta chain) stems from a study of cytomegalovirus exposure and HLA in healthy donors. PCR involved 60 Vbeta and 13 Jbeta primers. Using immunoSEQ multiplex PCR, the repertoire was profiled, and TCRdb retains in-frame clones only, with some absent. The sample has some 100,000 clones, about four fifths seen once. Per the germline V gene, CDR1 is SQVTM and CDR2 is ANQGSEA. The CDR3 loop spans 12 amino acids. The V gene lost 5 bases and the J gene lost 4 bases, with 11 bases spanning the gap. The chain has TRBV29-1 and TRBJ2-5, with D possibly matching TRBD1 (6 bases). Material for sequencing was PBMCs. The clonotype originates from a female donor in good health and CMV-seropositive. CDR3: CSVTGSPETQYF. Here the CDR3 DNA reads TGCAGCGTTACAGGGTCCCCAGAGACCCAGTACTTC.